This T cell receptor beta chain stems from a study of CD8 T cells in ankylosing spondylitis. Overall study findings and caveats: Prior literature has documented some motif variants in synovial fluid and blood from reactive arthritis. It was reported that disease-linked clones were significantly enriched in matched ankylosing spondylitis synovial fluid. Disease-linked clones were CD8+ and relatively rare in peripheral blood.

With V trimmed by 5 bases and J by 1 base, 4 bases remained unmatched. In germline, CDR1 is DFQATT, CDR2 SNEGSKA (reference sequence). CDR3 length equals 14 residues. Concerning this clonotype: Its antigen is not identified.

Making the TCR beta libraries involved quantitative 5'-RACE with molecular barcodes. MiXCR, run by TCRdb on the 5' RACE reads, gives a single entry per CDR3 protein. Of hundreds of thousands of distinct CDR3 sequences in the sample, 7% to 10% were seen once. Sequences were obtained from blood, either unsorted or a sorted T cell fraction (not recorded which). V usage is TRBV20-1 and J usage is TRBJ2-2, with 7 bases lining up with TRBD1. This receptor was identified in a female donor with ankylosing spondylitis or in good health (not recorded which). The CDR3: CSAYRGRNTGELFF. The CDR3 DNA reads TGCAGTGCTTACAGGGGCCGGAACACCGGGGAGCTGTTTTTT.